These 15 T cell receptor beta chains share one sample of origin, sequenced in a study of blood T cell repertoires in COVID-19. Clones were read by immunoSEQ multiplex PCR, and TCRdb kept only the in-frame ones, dropping some. Among some 190,000 clones listed, roughly 85% were seen once. Sequencing used peripheral blood. Receptors originate from a woman aged 80 or over with active or convalescent COVID-19.

V gene TRBV12-5 combines with J gene TRBJ2-1; 11 bases line up with TRBD2. The CDR3 sequence is 17 residues long. Germline-derived CDR1 and CDR2 are LGHNT and FRNRAP. The junction had 14 bases not matched to a gene; V was cut back by 4 bases and J by 9 bases. As DNA, the CDR3 is TGTGCTAGTGGTTCAGGGAATAGCGGGAGGGGATTTAGTGAGCAGTTCTTC. This codes for CASGSGNSGRGFSEQFF.

The J gene is TRBJ2-1, the V gene TRBV7-6, with 7 bases matching TRBD2. J gave up 7 bases and V 1 base, and 4 bases lay outside the gene matches. Germline V lookup: CDR1 SGHVS, CDR2 FNYEAQ. This CDR3 spans 14 amino acids. In nucleotides, the CDR3 is TGTGCCAGCAGCTTAGTGCGGGAGTCAAATGAGCAGTTCTTC. Its protein is CASSLVRESNEQFF.

The chain employs TRBV28 and TRBJ1-2; TRBD1 is a possible D gene (6 bases). Trimming shortened V by 8 bases and J by 3 bases, and 22 bases separated the two germline ends. The CDR3 spans 16 residues. Germline V gene lookup returns CDR1 MDHEN and CDR2 SYDVKM. In DNA form, the CDR3 reads TGTGCCAGCGGTTCCGGGACATCTAATCTGTACTATGGCTACACCTTC. It translates to CASGSGTSNLYYGYTF.

This chain links TRBV5-1 with TRBJ2-6, with TRBD1 matching 9 bases. CDR1 and CDR2 from the germline V gene are SGHRS and YFSETQ. The CDR3 covers 17 residues. V dropped 4 bases and J dropped 0; count of bases not matched to a gene: 5. CDR3 in amino acids: CASSRTGDHSGANVLTF. The CDR3 nucleotides read TGCGCCAGCAGCCGGACAGGGGACCACTCTGGGGCCAACGTCCTGACTTTC.

The chain combines TRBV7-7 with TRBJ2-5; TRBD1 might be the D (6 bases). Per the germline V gene, CDR1 is SSHAT and CDR2 is FNYEAQ (reference sequence). V lost 1 base to trimming and J lost 4 bases, with 13 bases between them. This CDR3 spans 15 amino acids. In DNA, the CDR3 is TGTGCCAGCAGCTTAGAACAGGGTTCTGGAGAGACCCAGTACTTC. Amino acid sequence: CASSLEQGSGETQYF. The whole variable domain, filled in from reference TRBV7-7 and TRBJ2-5, reads GAGVSQSPRYKVTKRGQDVTLRCDPISSHATLYWYQQALGQGPEFLTYFNYEAQPDKSGLPSDRFSAERPEGSISTLTIQRTEQRDSAMYRCASSLEQGSGETQYFGPGTRLLVL.

This clone was seen a few times. The V gene is TRBV6-6, the J gene TRBJ1-1; D unresolved. Trimming removed 2 bases at V and 1 base at J, with 2 bases between. From germline, CDR1 is MNHNY and CDR2 SVGAGI (reference sequence). This CDR3 spans 12 amino acids. This CDR3 reads CASSYQNTEAFF. CDR3 DNA: TGTGCCAGCAGTTACCAGAACACTGAAGCTTTCTTT.

This rearrangement joins TRBV5-4 to TRBJ1-1, with TRBD1 as a possible D gene (6 bases). Germline CDR1 and CDR2: SGHNT and YYREEE (reference sequence). The CDR3 is made up of 13 amino acids. V lost 4 bases and J lost 4, with 11 bases in between. In DNA, the CDR3 is TGTGCCAGCAGCGTCGGGGGGCGCACTGAAGCTTTCTTT. Its protein is CASSVGGRTEAFF.

This clone was counted a few times. This chain connects TRBV19 to TRBJ1-2; 11 bases fit TRBD1. V shed 7 bases and J 6 bases; nucleotides not matched to a gene: 7. Germline CDR1 and CDR2: LNHDA and SQIVND (reference sequence). The CDR3 extends over 14 amino acids. CDR3 bases: TGTGCCAGTAACCAGGACAGGGGGCCTGATGGCTACACCTTC. Its protein product is CASNQDRGPDGYTF.

This chain uses TRBV30 with TRBJ1-2, with a weak D call TRBD1 (6 bases). In germline, CDR1 is GTSNPN, CDR2 SVGIG (reference sequence). The CDR3 consists of 14 residues. V lost 0 bases and J 5 bases, leaving 13 bases between the germline ends. The CDR3 bases are TGTGCCTGGAGTGTAGCAGGGGATGAATATGGCTACACCTTC. Protein sequence: CAWSVAGDEYGYTF.

The chain recombines TRBV28 with TRBJ2-7, with D unresolved. CDR3 size: 14 residues. Trimming stripped 3 bases from V and 0 bases from J, with 9 bases between. CDR1 and CDR2 from the germline V gene are MDHEN and SYDVKM. The CDR3 coding sequence is TGTGCCAGCAGTTTGAGTGAGTCCTCCTACGAGCAGTACTTC. This gives the protein CASSLSESSYEQYF.

J is TRBJ2-7 and V is TRBV5-1; TRBD2 agrees at 8 bases. Germline V gene lookup returns CDR1 SGHRS and CDR2 YFSETQ. Trimming at V came to 5 bases and at J to 2 bases, leaving 6 bases not matched to a gene. The CDR3 covers 14 residues. In DNA form, the CDR3 reads TGCGCCAGCAGGTCGGGACTAGATACCTACGAGCAGTACTTC. This sequence encodes CASRSGLDTYEQYF. Full variable domain (rest looked up from reference TRBV5-1 and TRBJ2-7): KAGVTQTPRYLIKTRGQQVTLSCSPISGHRSVSWYQQTPGQGLQFLFEYFSETQRNKGNFPGRFSGRQFSNSRSEMNVSTLELGDSALYLCASRSGLDTYEQYFGPGTRLTVT.

The V call is TRBV28, the J call TRBJ2-6, with D possibly being TRBD2 (5 bases). This CDR3 comprises 17 residues. Trimming took 2 bases from V and 0 from J, leaving 11 bases between them. Germline CDR1 and CDR2: MDHEN and SYDVKM. DNA for the CDR3: TGTGCCAGCAGTTTAGGAGTGAGCGGCTCTGGGGCCAACGTCCTGACTTTC. As protein: CASSLGVSGSGANVLTF.

The gene calls are TRBV27 and TRBJ1-1, with D tentatively TRBD1 (6 bases). Between the trimmed V and J ends, which lost 6 bases and 4 bases, there was a span of 18 bases. CDR3 size: 15 residues. CDR1 is MNHEY and CDR2 is SMNVEV in the germline V gene (reference sequence). The DNA of the CDR3 is TGTGCCAGCAGCTATAAAACAGGGTTGGGCACTGAAGCTTTCTTT. Translating it yields CASSYKTGLGTEAFF.

J is TRBJ2-3 and V is TRBV7-9; maybe TRBD2 (6 bases). CDR1 SEHNR and CDR2 FQNEAQ come from the germline V gene (reference sequence). The CDR3 spans 16 residues. The V end lost 3 bases, the J end lost 0 bases, and 13 bases lay between the germline ends. CDR3 DNA: TGTGCCAGCAGCTTTTTGGAGGGAACGAGCACAGATACGCAGTATTTT. Protein: CASSFLEGTSTDTQYF.

This clone showed up just once. V and J are TRBV5-6 and TRBJ1-1; TRBD1 matches at 7 bases. Germline V gene lookup returns CDR1 SGHDT and CDR2 YYEEEE. This CDR3 is built from 16 residues. Unmatched junction bases numbered 9, after V lost 4 bases and J lost 0 bases. The CDR3 loop reads CASSRRGGQMNTEAFF. In nucleotides, the CDR3 is TGTGCCAGCAGCCGGAGAGGGGGACAGATGAACACTGAAGCTTTCTTT.